This is a list of T cell receptor beta chains from one sample in a study of shared T cell receptors in the human thymus. Profiled with immunoSEQ multiplex PCR; TCRdb holds only in-frame clones, not every one. The sample yields fewer than 700,000 clones, around 89% seen once. This sample was also put to use in a study of human thymus T cells.

Sequencing was done on a sample of thymocytes. The receptors originated from a boy under two years old with a congenital heart defect. The conserved cysteine and the conserved F or W are not part of the CDR3 here. A D gene is named only where the DNA matches it firmly.

V	D	CDR3
TRBV18	TRBD1	ASSLSGTGEESYGYT
TRBV14	TRBD1	ASSQANRGRFRYEQY
TRBV18	TRBD1	ASTTGGTDTQY
TRBV2	TRBD2	ASSVGLAAFTSYNEQF
TRBV27	-	ASRSYLGSVSKNIQY
TRBV14	-	ASSQAGRRAQY
TRBV10-2	-	ASSESSTGISGANVLT
TRBV5-4	TRBD1	ASSFSGTGDAGELF
TRBV14	-	ASSQEEDTEAF
TRBV6-6	TRBD1	ASRTSTGGVTEAF
TRBV5-1	-	ASSVGTLYEQY
TRBV10-3	TRBD2	AISDPSGRGNNEQF
TRBV11-3	-	ASSLGQWEQY
TRBV14	-	ASSQLLANEQY
TRBV27	-	ASSPKSLPGVGEQY
TRBV27	-	ASGGDTQY
TRBV5-6	-	ASSSGGLPTTAKNIQY
TRBV9	TRBD2	ASSAGTSTTDTQY
TRBV19	-	ASSIKSPGCEQY
TRBV4-2	-	ASSHRRPVEGTREAF
TRBV28	TRBD1	ASSIRQGSTEAF
TRBV29-1	TRBD2	SAGTSGNPGETQY
TRBV27	TRBD1	ASSLARDRVADTQY
TRBV7-2	-	ASSLVWTRTDTQY
TRBV27	TRBD2	ASSPGGSGRQY
TRBV5-6	TRBD1	ASSPGTGGRTGELF
TRBV5-6	-	ASSLQPGDAKETQY
TRBV6-5	TRBD2	ASSLSGRFPDTQY
TRBV19	-	ASRRRETDTQY
TRBV23-1	TRBD1	ASIAHTLKAGTGGLLDWGEQY
TRBV4-2	-	ASSQAPGEETQY
TRBV4-2	-	ASSQLTGYQETQY
TRBV7-2	TRBD1	ASSLPSTGHNEQF
TRBV29-1	TRBD1	SVAEGRDRPFYEQY
TRBV6-6	-	AASCATWASYEQY
TRBV28	-	ASSPPPRDCCYEQY
TRBV7-2	-	ASSLTQGTPYEQY
TRBV7-9	TRBD1	ASSPRDRANEQF
TRBV5-1	-	ASSLDSFTEAF
TRBV19	-	ASSPQSKGRRGVGSGYGYT
TRBV7-9	-	ASSLGLRRGGGELF
TRBV5-1	TRBD1	ASSTWGRDRVSYEQY
TRBV4-2	-	ASSYSTDTQY
TRBV28	-	ASSPRHPRTYGYT
TRBV11-2	TRBD2	ASSTTGGPHEQY
TRBV5-6	TRBD2	ASSLKSGRAYEQY
TRBV4-1	-	ASSQGQGKGEQY
TRBV19	-	ASIRPEGEPMNTEAF
TRBV4-3	-	ASSPPPGSTDTQY
TRBV12-5	TRBD2	ASGPDHSGRPYEQY
TRBV30	TRBD2	AWRTRIAGVKTGELF
TRBV5-6	-	ASSLVRGRGSYEQY
TRBV4-3	TRBD2	ASSQDREGYEQY
TRBV10-3	-	AIDETGSTDTQY
TRBV12-1	-	ASSPRCGTNTEAF
TRBV2	TRBD1	AGKRDSPGYT